This T cell receptor beta chain was found in a study of beta chain features in type 1 diabetes. The wider study: Cell yields, gender and age were similar in healthy donors and patients.

Every isolated RNA sample was fully reverse transcribed, so sequencing captured expressed TCRB transcripts. The average output of naive, central memory and regulatory T cell samples was 3.6 million or so reads. Produced via immunoSEQ multiplex PCR; TCRdb's table is partial and in-frame only. The data show 350,000 to 450,000 clones, approximately 15% seen once. Study-level findings and limits: Sequencing used cDNA, and cells with high TCR expression could therefore be over-represented.

About this clone itself: Its antigen is undetermined. One junction end disagrees with the germline gene, perhaps due to a read error.

The CDR3 totals 17 residues. Per germline, CDR1 SGHNT and CDR2 YYREEE (reference sequence). The sequence was collected from a man aged 30 to 39 in good health. The sequenced sample was naive CD4+ T cells from blood. The rearrangement links TRBV5-4 to TRBJ2-3; TRBD2 aligns across 9 bases. This CDR3 is CASSQTAAGGGTDTQYF. The CDR3 coding sequence is TGCGCCAGCAGCCAAACAGCAGCGGGGGGCGGGACAGATACGCAGTATTTT.